A single sample is the source of the 17 T cell receptor beta chains below, sequenced in a study of graft-versus-host responses after intestinal transplantation. Their antigens are not known. TCRdb keeps only in-frame clones here, not all; method: immunoSEQ multiplex PCR. The profile covers 95,000 to 110,000 clones, with about 90% appearing a single time and approximately 1% taken by the ten largest. The starting material was unstimulated CD4+ T cells sorted from spleen or lymph node cells, obtained before intestinal transplant. The receptors stem from a human donor who received an intestinal transplant.

V usage is TRBV29-1 and J usage is TRBJ2-6; TRBD1 matches 9 bases. The CDR3 consists of 16 residues. The germline CDR1 and CDR2 sequences are SQVTM and ANQGSEA. The J segment lost 0 bases and the V segment lost 3 bases, leaving 3 bases of the junction unmatched. CDR3 sequence reads: CSVDRTGVSGANVLTF. The CDR3 nucleotides read TGCAGCGTTGACAGGACAGGGGTCTCTGGGGCCAACGTCCTGACTTTC.

Notes on this clone: This same CDR3 is encoded by further DNA sequences in the sample. The rearrangement uses TRBV7-2 and TRBJ1-4; D is perhaps TRBD1 (5 bases). CDR1 is SGHTA and CDR2 is FQGNSA in the germline V gene. Trimming removed 5 bases from V and 5 bases from J, with 15 bases in between. The length of the CDR3 is 15 residues. CDR3 sequence: CASSLGDYTNEKLFF. CDR3 nucleotide sequence: TGTGCCAGCAGCCTAGGGGATTACACCAATGAAAAACTGTTTTTT.

The rearrangement uses TRBV6-5 and TRBJ1-2, with D possibly being TRBD1 (6 bases). Per the germline V gene, CDR1 is MNHEY and CDR2 is SVGAGI. CDR3 length equals 15 residues. The V end was cut by 4 bases, the J end by 5 bases, with 17 bases between. The chain's CDR3 is CASSSLAGGWYGYTF. CDR3 nucleotides: TGTGCCAGCAGTTCCCTCGCGGGGGGCTGGTATGGCTACACCTTC.

The chain carries TRBV27 and TRBJ2-7; D is perhaps TRBD1 or TRBD2 (5 bases each). CDR1 is MNHEY and CDR2 is SMNVEV in the germline V gene (reference sequence). Trimming stripped 9 bases from V and 0 bases from J, with 24 bases between. The CDR3 loop spans 17 amino acids. CDR3 in DNA: TGTGCCAGAGGCCGGGATAACCGGGACGTCAGCTCCTACGAGCAGTACTTC. Its protein product is CARGRDNRDVSSYEQYF.

V is TRBV29-1 and J is TRBJ2-2; no reliable D call. Germline assignment: CDR1 SQVTM and CDR2 ANQGSEA. V lost 3 bases and J lost 5, with 7 bases in between. There are 12 residues in the CDR3. CDR3 coding DNA: TGCAGCGTTGATGTGGGTACCGGGGAGCTGTTTTTT. Translation: CSVDVGTGELFF.

The V and J genes are TRBV11-1 and TRBJ2-5; 10 bases match TRBD2. Germline assignment: CDR1 SGHAT and CDR2 FQDESV (reference sequence). The length of the CDR3 is 15 residues. V was pared by 1 base and J by 5 bases, with 4 bases of the junction left unmatched. In nucleotides, the CDR3 is TGTGCCAGCAGCTTAGGGGGACTAGCGTGGGAGACCCAGTACTTC. Its protein product is CASSLGGLAWETQYF.

The CDR3 region has the DNA TGTGCCAGCCTCGCGGGGGCGGCGCACTACGAGCAGTACTTC. This sequence encodes CASLAGAAHYEQYF. V gene TRBV6-4 combines with J gene TRBJ2-7; D possibly corresponds to TRBD2 (7 bases). From germline, CDR1 is MRHNA and CDR2 SNTAGT. Trimming took off 8 bases at V and 3 bases at J, with 17 bases between the two ends. The CDR3 runs to 14 residues.

V gene TRBV6-6 combines with J gene TRBJ1-5; D may be TRBD1 (5 bases). Per germline, CDR1 MNHNY and CDR2 SVGAGI (reference sequence). Trimming removed 6 bases from V and 5 bases from J, with 17 bases in between. The CDR3 totals 15 residues. Written as DNA, the CDR3 is TGTGCCAGCAGGCCCGGCGGGGGGGAATATCAGCCCCAGCATTTT. As protein: CASRPGGGEYQPQHF.

This clone was found once. The chain recombines TRBV5-5 with TRBJ2-3, with D perhaps TRBD2 (6 bases). Trimming took 2 bases from V and 0 from J, leaving 19 bases between them. Germline V gene data show CDR1 as SGHKS and CDR2 as YYEKEE (reference sequence). This CDR3 has 18 amino acids. DNA for the CDR3: TGTGCCAGCAGCTTCTTCCCCTTAGCGGAGACCAGCACAGATACGCAGTATTTT. Its translation: CASSFFPLAETSTDTQYF.

The chain joins TRBV7-6 to TRBJ1-1; D is uncertain. Trimming took off 5 bases at V and 5 bases at J, with 9 bases between the two ends. The germline V gene has CDR1 SGHVS and CDR2 FNYEAQ. This CDR3 has 12 residues. The CDR3 DNA reads as TGTGCCAGCAGCCAGAAGGGTACTGAAGCTTTCTTT. Residues: CASSQKGTEAFF.

In this sample, this clone turned up a few times. V usage is TRBV5-6 and J usage is TRBJ2-7; a weak D match, TRBD1 (7 bases). This CDR3 has 14 amino acids. The V gene's germline CDR1 is SGHDT and CDR2 YYEEEE. V lost 1 base and J 6 bases, leaving 14 bases between the germline ends. CDR3 sequence (DNA): TGTGCCAGCAGCTTGTCCAGGGGGGTAAGCGAGCAGTACTTC. Its translation is CASSLSRGVSEQYF.

The V call is TRBV10-1, the J call TRBJ1-4; 11 nucleotides line up with TRBD1. J gave up 7 bases and V 6 bases, and 13 bases lay outside the gene matches. There are 17 residues in the CDR3. Germline V gene lookup returns CDR1 WNHNN and CDR2 SYGVQD (reference sequence). The CDR3 spells CASRSGQGEGESEKLFF. CDR3 nucleotides: TGCGCCAGCAGGTCGGGACAGGGGGAAGGTGAGAGTGAAAAACTGTTTTTT.

This clone was detected only once. This chain links TRBV4-2 with TRBJ2-7, with 7 bases identical to TRBD2. Germline trimming cut 1 base from V and 6 bases from J; bases unmatched to any gene: 12. Germline CDR1 is LGHNA and CDR2 is YNFKEQ. This CDR3 has 16 residues. The CDR3 spells CASSQVAGDWTGEQYF. The CDR3 bases are TGTGCCAGCAGCCAAGTTGCGGGAGATTGGACTGGCGAGCAGTACTTC.

V usage is TRBV10-3 and J usage is TRBJ2-3; D is perhaps TRBD1 or TRBD2 (5 bases each). The ends were cut back, 0 bases at V and 0 bases at J, with 7 bases in the middle. Looked up from germline, CDR1 is ENHRY and CDR2 is SYGVKD. CDR3 length equals 15 residues. The CDR3 DNA follows: TGTGCCATCAGTGAGTCGGGGGTGAGCACAGATACGCAGTATTTT. Translated, it gives CAISESGVSTDTQYF.

This chain uses TRBV18 with TRBJ1-1, with D possibly being TRBD1 (5 bases). The CDR3 consists of 15 residues. V lost 5 bases and J lost 2, with 15 bases in between. Looked up from germline, CDR1 is KGHSH and CDR2 is LQKENI. The CDR3 DNA reads as TGTGCCAGCTCAACCCTCGGGACGGTCAACACTGAAGCTTTCTTT. It specifies CASSTLGTVNTEAFF.

The V and J genes are TRBV5-4 and TRBJ1-5; D is perhaps TRBD1 (6 bases). This CDR3 is 15 amino acids long. Trimming pared 4 bases from V and 5 bases from J, leaving 16 bases between. From germline, CDR1 is SGHNT and CDR2 YYREEE (reference sequence). CDR3 nucleotides: TGTGCCAGCAGCCCGGGGACATTAAACTATCAGCCCCAGCATTTT. Amino acids: CASSPGTLNYQPQHF.

The chain employs TRBV18 and TRBJ1-1; D remains unclear. This CDR3 comprises 13 residues. Trimming took 2 bases from V and 3 from J, leaving 7 bases between them. CDR1 is KGHSH, CDR2 LQKENI, per germline. CDR3 amino acids: CASSPGPDTEAFF. Here the CDR3 DNA reads TGTGCCAGCTCACCAGGGCCGGACACTGAAGCTTTCTTT.